This passage covers 25 T cell receptor beta chains from one sample sequenced in a study of shared clonotypes between healthy human individuals. The protocol was immunoSEQ multiplex PCR, while the TCRdb copy is restricted to in-frame clones and leaves out a portion. This sample has millions of clones, with 90% to 95% found just once. Sequencing input: naive CD4+ T cells sorted from blood. Subset: CD45RA+ positively selected. The receptors shown here come from a man aged 18 to 35 in good health.

The rearrangement uses TRBV30 and TRBJ1-1; D is perhaps TRBD1 (6 bases). The germline V gene has CDR1 GTSNPN and CDR2 SVGIG (reference sequence). The CDR3 runs to 13 residues. Trimming removed 0 bases from V and 5 bases from J, with 10 bases in between. This chain's CDR3 is CAWSVQTGTEAFF. For the CDR3, the DNA is TGTGCCTGGAGTGTCCAAACAGGGACTGAAGCTTTCTTT.

The chain employs TRBV18 and TRBJ1-1, with D perhaps matching TRBD1 (6 bases). Trimming cost V 8 bases and J 1 base, with 14 bases left between them. CDR3 length: 14 amino acids. In germline, CDR1 is KGHSH, CDR2 LQKENI. As DNA, the CDR3 is TGTGCCAGCGTTTCTACCAGGGGGAACACTGAAGCTTTCTTT. This sequence encodes CASVSTRGNTEAFF.

The CDR3 region has the DNA TGCGCCAGCAGCTTGGCCAAAGGCCCTCACAATGAGCAGTTCTTC. It encodes CASSLAKGPHNEQFF. The chain uses TRBV5-1 and TRBJ2-1; no clear D gene. There are 15 residues in the CDR3. Looked up from germline, CDR1 is SGHRS and CDR2 is YFSETQ. Trimming shortened V by 0 bases and J by 5 bases, and 12 bases separated the two germline ends.

The chain is built from TRBV5-4 and TRBJ2-7; no clear D. Germline V lookup: CDR1 SGHNT, CDR2 YYREEE (reference sequence). The CDR3 runs 16 residues. Trimming took 0 bases from V and 0 from J, leaving 13 bases between them. The CDR3 region is CASSLGASGSSYEQYF. CDR3 DNA: TGTGCCAGCAGCTTGGGGGCGAGTGGCAGCTCCTACGAGCAGTACTTC.

This clone appeared a single time. This CDR3 is CASSFLGGEYEQYF. In DNA form, the CDR3 reads TGCGCCAGCAGCTTTTTGGGGGGCGAGTACGAGCAGTACTTC. This chain joins TRBV5-1 and TRBJ2-7; D tentatively fits TRBD1 or TRBD2 (6 bases each). The CDR3 totals 14 residues. Trimming removed 2 bases at V and 4 bases at J, with 13 bases between. Germline V lookup: CDR1 SGHRS, CDR2 YFSETQ.

The V call is TRBV5-4, the J call TRBJ1-4; D might be TRBD1 (6 bases). CDR3 length: 15 residues. V lost 5 bases and J 5 bases, leaving 16 bases between the germline ends. Germline CDR1 SGHNT, CDR2 YYREEE (reference sequence). This CDR3 reads CASSPDRSLNEKLFF. The CDR3, as DNA: TGTGCCAGCAGTCCTGACAGGTCGTTAAATGAAAAACTGTTTTTT.

The chain uses TRBV27 and TRBJ1-2; D gene uncertain. Germline V gene data show CDR1 as MNHEY and CDR2 as SMNVEV (reference sequence). V lost 0 bases and J 8 bases, leaving 10 bases between the germline ends. The CDR3 spans 13 residues. For the CDR3, the DNA is TGTGCCAGCAGTTTATCCGGGGTTGGGGGCTACACCTTC. Translating it yields CASSLSGVGGYTF.

This chain uses TRBV2 with TRBJ1-5; D is perhaps TRBD1 (5 bases). The V gene lost 2 bases and the J gene lost 0 bases, with 8 bases spanning the gap. The germline V gene encodes CDR1 SNHLY and CDR2 FYNNEI. The CDR3 consists of 15 residues. For the CDR3, the DNA is TGTGCCAGCAGTGAATCAGGGTATAGCAATCAGCCCCAGCATTTT. It yields the protein CASSESGYSNQPQHF.

The rearrangement uses TRBV7-6 and TRBJ2-7; TRBD2 agrees at 9 bases. CDR3 length equals 15 residues. In germline, CDR1 is SGHVS, CDR2 FNYEAQ. J was trimmed by 7 bases and V by 1 base; bases with no gene match: 8. Here the CDR3 DNA reads TGTGCCAGCAGCTTAGTTGCGGCGGGAGGGGGGGAGCAGTACTTC. Its translation: CASSLVAAGGGEQYF.

The V call is TRBV5-8, the J call TRBJ1-5, with 12 nucleotides matching TRBD1. The CDR3 covers 17 residues. Per germline, CDR1 SGHTS and CDR2 YDEGEE. Unmatched junction bases numbered 9, after V lost 1 base and J lost 7 bases. The CDR3 region is CASSLHFGTGGEQPQHF. CDR3 coding DNA: TGTGCCAGCAGCTTGCATTTCGGGACAGGGGGCGAGCAGCCCCAGCATTTT. Looking up the rest from reference TRBV5-8 and TRBJ1-5 gives the full variable domain: EAGVTQSPTHLIKTRGQQATLRCSPISGHTSVYWYQQALGLGLQFLLWYDEGEERNRGNFPPRFSGRQFPNYSSELNVNALELEDSALYLCASSLHFGTGGEQPQHFGDGTRLSIL.

CDR3: CASSYDERSTQYF. As DNA, the CDR3 is TGTGCCAGCAGTTACGATGAGCGTTCCACGCAGTATTTT. The rearrangement links TRBV6-5 to TRBJ2-3; D remains unclear. This CDR3 comprises 13 residues. The germline V gene has CDR1 MNHEY and CDR2 SVGAGI. Trimming left V 2 bases short and J 9 bases short, with 12 bases between.

The chain links TRBV5-1 to TRBJ2-3; D may be TRBD2 (6 bases). CDR1 is SGHRS and CDR2 is YFSETQ in the germline V gene. This CDR3 spans 15 amino acids. Trimming stripped 0 bases from V and 1 base from J, with 9 bases between. This chain's CDR3 is CASSLGGDGTDTQYF. CDR3 nucleotide sequence: TGCGCCAGCAGCTTGGGCGGGGATGGCACAGATACGCAGTATTTT.

V is TRBV30 and J is TRBJ2-3; TRBD1 might be the D (6 bases). The germline gives CDR1 GTSNPN, CDR2 SVGIG (reference sequence). Trimming took 5 bases from V and 2 from J, leaving 14 bases between them. The CDR3 spans 14 residues. CDR3 sequence (DNA): TGTGCCTGGTTACCCAGGGGCTTCACAGATACGCAGTATTTT. Protein sequence: CAWLPRGFTDTQYF.

The chain uses TRBV7-9 and TRBJ1-4; the D gene is possibly TRBD1 (6 bases). V was pared by 4 bases and J by 7 bases, with 13 bases between. This CDR3 contains 14 residues. CDR1 SEHNR and CDR2 FQNEAQ come from the germline V gene (reference sequence). The CDR3 sequence: CASSYVGGAEKLFF. In nucleotides, the CDR3 is TGTGCCAGCAGCTATGTAGGGGGGGCTGAAAAACTGTTTTTT. Looking up the rest from reference TRBV7-9 and TRBJ1-4 gives the full variable domain: DTGVSQNPRHKITKRGQNVTFRCDPISEHNRLYWYRQTLGQGPEFLTYFQNEAQLEKSRLLSDRFSAERPKGSFSTLEIQRTEQGDSAMYLCASSYVGGAEKLFFGSGTQLSVL.

This chain connects TRBV11-2 to TRBJ2-1, with 7 bases lining up with TRBD2. There are 18 residues in the CDR3. Germline CDR1 SGHAT, CDR2 FQNNGV. With V trimmed by 2 bases and J by 8 bases, 18 bases remained unmatched. In nucleotides, the CDR3 is TGTGCCAGCAGCTTAAGGGCGATCCGGGACTATAAAGTCTATGAGCAGTTCTTC. This gives the protein CASSLRAIRDYKVYEQFF.

This clone was found a few times. CDR3 DNA sequence: TGTGCCAGCGGTGCGGCGGGGAGAATCCGAATTATAGATACGCAGTATTTT. Translation gives CASGAAGRIRIIDTQYF. The chain combines TRBV2 with TRBJ2-3; weak D call: TRBD2 (6 bases). From germline, CDR1 is SNHLY and CDR2 FYNNEI. The V and J ends lost 8 bases and 5 bases respectively, with 26 bases between them. The CDR3 spans 17 residues.

This clone was counted a single time. J is TRBJ1-1 and V is TRBV10-3; no firm D call. CDR3 length: 13 residues. Germline-derived CDR1 and CDR2 are ENHRY and SYGVKD. Trimming removed 3 bases at V and 6 bases at J, with 11 bases between. In nucleotides, the CDR3 is TGTGCCATCAGTGAAAGGAGTCCTGCTGAAGCTTTCTTT. Amino acid sequence: CAISERSPAEAFF.

DNA for the CDR3: TGTGCCAGCAGTTTGGACCCCACGGGGGCCAACGTCCTGACTTTC. This encodes CASSLDPTGANVLTF. The V and J genes are TRBV6-5 and TRBJ2-6; D gene ambiguous. Between the trimmed V and J ends, which lost 4 bases and 4 bases, there was a span of 11 bases. The CDR3 spans 15 residues. CDR1 and CDR2 (germline): MNHEY, SVGAGI.

In the case of this clone: This sample includes further DNA sequences coding for the same CDR3. V gene TRBV29-1 combines with J gene TRBJ2-1; D might be TRBD2 (6 bases). CDR1 and CDR2 from the germline V gene are SQVTM and ANQGSEA. This CDR3 has 12 amino acids. Deletions cut 6 bases from V and 3 bases from J, with 9 bases between. DNA for the CDR3: TGCAGCGTCGGGAGAGGCTACAATGAGCAGTTCTTC. It specifies CSVGRGYNEQFF.

The V and J genes are TRBV19 and TRBJ1-1; D is undetermined. Germline lookup yields CDR1 LNHDA and CDR2 SQIVND (reference sequence). V lost 4 bases, J lost 1 base, and 7 bases lay in between. The CDR3 has 13 residues. CDR3 bases: TGTGCCAGTAGTACACAGAAGAACACTGAAGCTTTCTTT. This encodes CASSTQKNTEAFF.

Concerning this clone itself: The identical CDR3 is also encoded by other nucleotide sequences in the sample. The chain is built from TRBV6-5 and TRBJ1-6; 8 nucleotides align to TRBD1. The CDR3 length is 14 residues. Germline CDR1 and CDR2: MNHEY and SVGAGI. With 6 bases clipped from V and 6 bases from J, the junction kept 4 bases outside the gene matches. The CDR3 sequence: CASRPGQANSPLHF. DNA for the CDR3: TGTGCCAGCAGACCGGGACAGGCTAATTCACCCCTCCACTTT.

The V call is TRBV19, the J call TRBJ1-5; 9 nucleotides agree with TRBD1. V lost 5 bases and J lost 0; bases outside the gene matches: 11. Germline V lookup: CDR1 LNHDA, CDR2 SQIVND (reference sequence). The CDR3 is 18 amino acids. The CDR3 nucleotides read TGTGCCAGTAGTGTCACAGGGGGCGTCCTCTATAGCAATCAGCCCCAGCATTTT. Translating gives CASSVTGGVLYSNQPQHF.

The chain couples TRBV19 to TRBJ2-1; 13 bases map to TRBD2. The germline CDR1 and CDR2 sequences are LNHDA and SQIVND (reference sequence). The CDR3 is 17 amino acids. The junction had 9 bases not matched to a gene; V was cut back by 1 base and J by 9 bases. The CDR3 nucleotides are TGTGCCAGTAGTATAGTAGCTGGGGGACTAGCGGGAAGTGAGCAGTTCTTC. This gives the protein CASSIVAGGLAGSEQFF.

This chain joins TRBV21-1 and TRBJ2-1. TRBV21-1 is a documented pseudogene. This CDR3 spans 19 amino acids. The CDR3 loop reads CASSKKWPSGQEYYNEQFF. The CDR3 nucleotides are TGTGCCAGCAGCAAGAAATGGCCCTCGGGCCAGGAGTACTACAATGAGCAGTTCTTC.

The J gene is TRBJ2-7, the V gene TRBV30, with TRBD1 matching 9 bases. Germline assignment: CDR1 GTSNPN and CDR2 SVGIG (reference sequence). Unmatched junction bases numbered 13, after V lost 0 bases and J lost 4 bases. The CDR3 runs to 17 residues. CDR3 protein: CAWSVGRTTGTGYEQYF. CDR3 coding DNA: TGTGCCTGGAGTGTTGGCCGGACCACCGGGACAGGGTACGAGCAGTACTTC.